This T cell receptor beta chain emerged from a study of blood T cell repertoires in COVID-19. About the study: Acute-phase and convalescent COVID-19 samples originated in the United States, Italy and Spain. The cDNA or gDNA used as material had been derived from T cells, B-cell-depleted T cells, or PBMCs.

The study drew participants aged 18 to 89 years from 20 to 30 US areas. Categorization into cohorts depended on clinical history that participants reported. Germline CDR1 is LGHNA and CDR2 is YSLEER. The length of the CDR3 is 15 residues. With 1 base clipped from V and 9 bases from J, the junction kept 6 bases outside the gene matches. Profiling relied on immunoSEQ multiplex PCR, and the TCRdb table lists in-frame clones only, not all of them. The data hold 180,000 or so clones, with more than 70% observed a single time. The V call is TRBV4-3, the J call TRBJ2-1; 10 nucleotides agree with TRBD2. This receptor was identified in a man in his forties with acute COVID-19. Sequencing used PBMCs or T cells enriched from blood (not recorded which). The CDR3 nucleotides are TGCGCCAGCAGCCAAGTCACCGGGACTAGCGTTGAGCAGTTCTTC. Protein: CASSQVTGTSVEQFF.